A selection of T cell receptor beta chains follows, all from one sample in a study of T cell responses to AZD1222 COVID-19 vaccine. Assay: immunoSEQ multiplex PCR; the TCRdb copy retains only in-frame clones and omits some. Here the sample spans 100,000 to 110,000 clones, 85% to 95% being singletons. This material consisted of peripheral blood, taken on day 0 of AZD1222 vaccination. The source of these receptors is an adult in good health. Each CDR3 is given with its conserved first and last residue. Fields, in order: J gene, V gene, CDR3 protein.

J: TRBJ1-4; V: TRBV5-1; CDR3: CASSIGRIDEKLFF
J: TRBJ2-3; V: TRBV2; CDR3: CASSREGQEADTQYF
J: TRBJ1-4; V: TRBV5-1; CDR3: CASQPGTGPEKLFF
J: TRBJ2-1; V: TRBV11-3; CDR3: CASSLRAGINEQFF
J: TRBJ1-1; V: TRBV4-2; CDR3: CASSQDSRSEAFF
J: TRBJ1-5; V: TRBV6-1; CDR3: CASSEFRTGRNQPQHF
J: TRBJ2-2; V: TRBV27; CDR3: CASSLTPRNTGELFF
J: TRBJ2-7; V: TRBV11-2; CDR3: CASSLDSLPYPSYEQYF
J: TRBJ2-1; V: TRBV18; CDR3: CASSQGHEQFF
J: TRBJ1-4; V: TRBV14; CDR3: CASSHTVRPNEKLFF
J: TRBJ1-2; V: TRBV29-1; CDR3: CSVGRTPYGYTF
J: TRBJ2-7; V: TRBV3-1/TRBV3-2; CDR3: CASSQEASGRSSPYEQYF
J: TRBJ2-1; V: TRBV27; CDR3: CASPGEFF
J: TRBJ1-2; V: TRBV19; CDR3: CASSNKPGGIYGYTF
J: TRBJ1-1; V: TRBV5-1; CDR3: CASSLGQTGGEAFF
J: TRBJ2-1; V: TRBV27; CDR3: CASSAGSSYNEQFF
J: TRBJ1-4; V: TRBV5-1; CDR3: CASSPGTGTEKLFF
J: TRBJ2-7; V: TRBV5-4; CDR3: CASSPTQGSEQYF
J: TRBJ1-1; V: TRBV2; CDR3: CASSRGSTEAFF
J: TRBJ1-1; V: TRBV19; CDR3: CASSHRGRENTEAFF
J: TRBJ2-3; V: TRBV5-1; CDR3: CASSLGPVTDTQYF
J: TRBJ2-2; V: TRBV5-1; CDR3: CASSPATGNTGELFF
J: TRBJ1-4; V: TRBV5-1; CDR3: CASSLGGQGEINEKLFF
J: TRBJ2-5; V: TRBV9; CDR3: CASSVEGTSGPLRETQYF
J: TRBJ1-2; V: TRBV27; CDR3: CASSGANYGYTF
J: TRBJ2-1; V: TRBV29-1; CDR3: CSVGAGTRPYNEQFF
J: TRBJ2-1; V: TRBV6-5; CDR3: CATTSGVVGEQFF
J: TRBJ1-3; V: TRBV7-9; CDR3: CASSFSGIGNTIYF
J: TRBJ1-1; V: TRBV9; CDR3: CASSPSSQGVAFF
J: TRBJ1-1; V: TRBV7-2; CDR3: CASSLDGTPGAFF
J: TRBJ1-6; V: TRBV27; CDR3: CASSEGRVNSPLHF
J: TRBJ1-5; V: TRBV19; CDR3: CASSMGQDQPQHF
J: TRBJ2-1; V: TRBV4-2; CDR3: CASGFGLANSYNEQFF
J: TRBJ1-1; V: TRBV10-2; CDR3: CASSEQGNTEAFF
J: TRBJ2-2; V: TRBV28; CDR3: CASRGKANTGELFF
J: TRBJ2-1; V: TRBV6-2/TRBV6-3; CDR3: CASSYVATVPYNEQFF
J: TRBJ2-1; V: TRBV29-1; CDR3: CSVEETSGRENEQFF
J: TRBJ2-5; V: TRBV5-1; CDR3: CASSLGFNQETQYF
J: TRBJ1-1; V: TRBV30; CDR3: CAWDSLNTEAFF
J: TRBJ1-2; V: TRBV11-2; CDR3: CASSGQGYGYTF
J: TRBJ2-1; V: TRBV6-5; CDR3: CASSFYSYSYNEQFF
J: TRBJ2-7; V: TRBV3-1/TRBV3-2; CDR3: CASSQPGTKFYEQYF
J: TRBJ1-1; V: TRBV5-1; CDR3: CASSPWDRQNTEAFF
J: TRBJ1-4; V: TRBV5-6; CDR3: CASSSGTFHEKLFF
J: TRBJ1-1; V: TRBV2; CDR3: CASSDSGLNTEAFF
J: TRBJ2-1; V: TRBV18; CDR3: CASSPSGLAGARSYNEQFF
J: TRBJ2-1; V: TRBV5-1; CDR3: CASSLKSSGTNEQFF
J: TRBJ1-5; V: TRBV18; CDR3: CASSPDRGDQPQHF